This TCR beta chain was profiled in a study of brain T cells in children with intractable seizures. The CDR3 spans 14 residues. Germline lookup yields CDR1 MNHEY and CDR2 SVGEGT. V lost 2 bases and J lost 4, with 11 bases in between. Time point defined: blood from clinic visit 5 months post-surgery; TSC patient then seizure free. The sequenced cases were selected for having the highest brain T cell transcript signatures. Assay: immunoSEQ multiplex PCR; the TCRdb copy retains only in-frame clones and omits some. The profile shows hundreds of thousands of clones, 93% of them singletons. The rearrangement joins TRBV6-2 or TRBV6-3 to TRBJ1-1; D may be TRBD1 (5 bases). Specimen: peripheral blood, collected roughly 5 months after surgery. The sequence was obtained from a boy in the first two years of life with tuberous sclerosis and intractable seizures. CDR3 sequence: CASSYQSGGTEAFF. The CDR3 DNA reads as TGTGCCAGCAGTTACCAATCCGGGGGCACTGAAGCTTTCTTT.